Below are 20 T cell receptor beta chains sequenced from a single sample in a study of Ad26.COV2.S vaccination and SARS-CoV-2 variants. Using immunoSEQ multiplex PCR, the repertoire was profiled, and TCRdb retains in-frame clones only, with some absent. Here the sample spans 380,000 or so clones, about nine tenths being singletons. Treatment of the sample: around 19 received Ad26.COV2.S at low or high dose, single or two shots; several received placebo; per-sample allocation not given. Vaccine and placebo recipients were sampled on day 63 after the first injection. Material: peripheral blood, obtained in a trial of Ad26.COV2.S vaccine versus placebo. The source is a person between 18 and 60 years old who received the Ad26.COV2.S COVID-19 vaccine or a placebo.

Comment on this clone: Germline and junction disagree at one end, which may indicate a read error. The rearrangement uses TRBV4-3 and TRBJ2-1, with 13 nucleotides matching TRBD2. The germline V gene encodes CDR1 LGHNA and CDR2 YSLEER. CDR3 size: 15 residues. The CDR3, as DNA: TGCGCCAGCAGCCAAGAGACTGGACTAGCGGGAGATTTAGTCTTC. It specifies CASSQETGLAGDLVF.

CDR3 coding DNA: TGTGCCAGCAGCGTAGGATCTAGCGGGAGTTACGAGCAGTACTTC. It encodes CASSVGSSGSYEQYF. V gene TRBV9 combines with J gene TRBJ2-7, with 10 bases lining up with TRBD2. Germline values: CDR1 SGDLS, CDR2 YYNGEE. The J segment lost 4 bases and the V segment lost 0 bases, leaving 4 bases of the junction unmatched. The CDR3 totals 15 residues. Combining the CDR3 with reference TRBV9 and TRBJ2-7 gives the whole variable domain DSGVTQTPKHLITATGQRVTLRCSPRSGDLSVYWYQQSLDQGLQFLIQYYNGEERAKGNILERFSAQQFPDLHSELNLSSLELGDSALYFCASSVGSSGSYEQYFGPGTRLTVT.

The J gene is TRBJ2-2, the V gene TRBV11-1; D remains unclear. Trimming cost V 5 bases and J 3 bases, with 13 bases left between them. Germline V gene lookup returns CDR1 SGHAT and CDR2 FQDESV (reference sequence). The CDR3 runs to 15 residues. The CDR3 loop is CASSPVGSYTGELFF. The DNA for the CDR3 is TGTGCCAGCAGCCCGGTGGGCTCCTACACCGGGGAGCTGTTTTTT.

This clone was seen only once. The V gene is TRBV7-3, the J gene TRBJ2-7; possibly TRBD2 for D (6 bases). Germline lookup yields CDR1 SGHTA and CDR2 FQGTGA. The CDR3 extends over 13 amino acids. Trimming pared 0 bases from V and 6 bases from J, leaving 9 bases between. The CDR3: CASSLTVGGEQYF. The CDR3 bases are TGTGCCAGCAGCTTAACGGTCGGGGGCGAGCAGTACTTC.

This chain connects TRBV5-6 to TRBJ1-1; 10 bases map to TRBD1. Losses at the gene ends were 2 bases for V and 10 bases for J; bases not matched to a gene: 8. The CDR3 has 14 residues. Looked up from germline, CDR1 is SGHDT and CDR2 is YYEEEE. The CDR3 reads CASSLNGQGDLAFF. The CDR3 DNA follows: TGTGCCAGCAGCTTAAACGGACAGGGGGATTTAGCTTTCTTT.

The rearrangement uses TRBV30 and TRBJ2-5; D is uncertain. Trimming shortened V by 3 bases and J by 5 bases, and 10 bases separated the two germline ends. CDR1 is GTSNPN and CDR2 is SVGIG in the germline V gene (reference sequence). The CDR3 loop spans 12 amino acids. CDR3 nucleotide sequence: TGTGCCTGGAGCTGGGTCCGGGAGACCCAGTACTTC. Its translation: CAWSWVRETQYF. Looking up the rest from reference TRBV30 and TRBJ2-5 gives the full variable domain: SQTIHQWPATLVQPVGSPLSLECTVEGTSNPNLYWYRQAAGRGLQLLFYSVGIGQISSEVPQNLSASRPQDRQFILSSKKLLLSDSGFYLCAWSWVRETQYFGPGTRLLVL.

The J gene is TRBJ2-1, the V gene TRBV19; D unclear. The CDR3 consists of 11 residues. V lost 6 bases and J lost 4, with 4 bases in between. Germline V gene data show CDR1 as LNHDA and CDR2 as SQIVND (reference sequence). The chain's CDR3 is CASRTYNEQFF. Written as DNA, the CDR3 is TGTGCCAGTAGAACGTACAATGAGCAGTTCTTC. The full variable domain, its missing parts supplied by reference TRBV19 and TRBJ2-1, is DGGITQSPKYLFRKEGQNVTLSCEQNLNHDAMYWYRQDPGQGLRLIYYSQIVNDFQKGDIAEGYSVSREKKESFPLTVTSAQKNPTAFYLCASRTYNEQFFGPGTRLTVL.

This chain links TRBV7-9 with TRBJ2-3, with TRBD2 matching 12 bases. This CDR3 is 18 amino acids long. In germline, CDR1 is SEHNR, CDR2 FQNEAQ (reference sequence). The V segment lost 5 bases and the J segment 2 bases; nucleotides outside the gene matches: 11. The CDR3 here is CASSHTSGGKKITDTQYF. CDR3 nucleotides: TGTGCCAGCAGCCACACTAGCGGGGGGAAAAAGATCACAGATACGCAGTATTTT.

The CDR3 spells CALDSRLSTGELFF. DNA for the CDR3: TGTGCCTTAGACTCTAGGTTGAGCACCGGGGAGCTGTTTTTT. This chain connects TRBV30 to TRBJ2-2; D not certain. CDR3 length: 14 residues. V lost 7 bases and J 4 bases, leaving 16 bases between the germline ends. The germline gives CDR1 GTSNPN, CDR2 SVGIG (reference sequence).

The chain combines TRBV14 with TRBJ1-2; 8 bases agree with TRBD1. CDR1 and CDR2 (germline): SGHDN, FVKESK. J lost 0 bases, V lost 0 bases, and 3 bases had no gene match. The CDR3 runs 16 residues. CDR3 nucleotide sequence: TGTGCCAGCAGCCAAGAAAGGGACAGGACTAACTATGGCTACACCTTC. Translating it yields CASSQERDRTNYGYTF.

The rearrangement links TRBV6-5 to TRBJ2-7; no firm D call. V dropped 5 bases and J dropped 3 bases, with 14 bases sitting between them. There are 14 residues in the CDR3. Germline V lookup: CDR1 MNHEY, CDR2 SVGAGI. This chain's CDR3 is CASSKQYLGYEQYF. In DNA, the CDR3 is TGTGCCAGCAGTAAGCAATACCTCGGCTACGAGCAGTACTTC.

This clone was seen a handful of times. The chain combines TRBV7-9 with TRBJ2-3; the match to TRBD1 covers 7 bases. Germline assignment: CDR1 SEHNR and CDR2 FQNEAQ (reference sequence). With 5 bases clipped from V and 2 bases from J, the junction kept 16 bases outside the gene matches. The CDR3 contains 18 residues. The CDR3 sequence: CASSPIGQAETNTDTQYF. The CDR3 DNA sequence: TGTGCCAGCAGCCCGATAGGACAGGCCGAGACTAACACAGATACGCAGTATTTT.

The CDR3 sequence: CASTTTGGRGDTQYF. The CDR3 DNA is TGTGCCAGCACCACAACAGGGGGACGGGGAGATACGCAGTATTTT. The rearrangement joins TRBV6-5 to TRBJ2-3; 8 nucleotides line up with TRBD1. This CDR3 has 15 amino acids. V was clipped by 7 bases and J by 5 bases; unmatched bases: 11. The germline CDR1 and CDR2 sequences are MNHEY and SVGAGI.

This chain connects TRBV28 to TRBJ1-3; the D is unclear. Germline V CDR1 and CDR2: MDHEN, SYDVKM. CDR3 length equals 15 residues. The V end lost 1 base, the J end lost 0 bases, and 7 bases lay between the germline ends. CDR3 coding DNA: TGTGCCAGCAGTTTATTGGCTTCCTCTGGAAACACCATATATTTT. It encodes CASSLLASSGNTIYF. Combining the CDR3 with reference TRBV28 and TRBJ1-3 gives the whole variable domain DVKVTQSSRYLVKRTGEKVFLECVQDMDHENMFWYRQDPGLGLRLIYFSYDVKMKEKGDIPEGYSVSREKKERFSLILESASTNQTSMYLCASSLLASSGNTIYFGEGSWLTVV.

The chain carries TRBV18 and TRBJ1-3; tentatively, D is TRBD1 (6 bases). In germline, CDR1 is KGHSH, CDR2 LQKENI. The V end lost 5 bases, the J end lost 0 bases, and 11 bases lay between the germline ends. CDR3 length equals 15 residues. The CDR3 is CASSFSGDSGNTIYF. CDR3 bases: TGTGCCAGCTCATTTTCAGGGGACTCTGGAAACACCATATATTTT.

The chain uses TRBV4-3 and TRBJ2-7; TRBD1 might be the D (7 bases). Trimming cost V 3 bases and J 0 bases, with 12 bases left between them. From germline, CDR1 is LGHNA and CDR2 YSLEER. This CDR3 is built from 15 residues. DNA of the CDR3: TGCGCCAGCAGCCAGCGGGACAGATTCTCCTACGAGCAGTACTTC. Encoded protein: CASSQRDRFSYEQYF.

This rearrangement joins TRBV19 to TRBJ2-2; tentative D call: TRBD2 (5 bases). The CDR3 sequence is 13 residues long. Germline CDR1 and CDR2: LNHDA and SQIVND (reference sequence). V was trimmed by 7 bases and J by 3 bases, leaving 9 bases between them. CDR3 in amino acids: CASKEADTGELFF. The CDR3, as DNA: TGTGCCAGTAAGGAGGCTGACACCGGGGAGCTGTTTTTT.

This clone was seen more than once but under ten times. The chain employs TRBV16 and TRBJ1-2; 9 nucleotides align to TRBD1. Germline V gives CDR1 KGHSY, CDR2 FQNENV. The CDR3 is 15 amino acids. The trim removed 0 bases at V and 6 bases at J, leaving 5 bases unmatched. As DNA, the CDR3 is TGTGCCAGCAGCCAATCGGGGACAGGGACGGATGGCTACACCTTC. Translation: CASSQSGTGTDGYTF.

The V gene is TRBV9, the J gene TRBJ1-2; D perhaps matches TRBD1 (5 bases). The CDR3 contains 15 residues. Trimming stripped 3 bases from V and 2 bases from J, with 14 bases between. Germline-derived CDR1 and CDR2 are SGDLS and YYNGEE. The CDR3 nucleotides are TGTGCCAGCAGCGGAGAGGGGCACGGCAACTATGGCTACACCTTC. As protein: CASSGEGHGNYGYTF.

This sequence joins TRBV25-1 and TRBJ2-2, with D possibly being TRBD1 (6 bases). This CDR3 is built from 14 residues. Trimming took 2 bases from V and 7 from J, leaving 11 bases between them. The germline gives CDR1 MGHDK, CDR2 SYGVNS. In nucleotides, the CDR3 is TGTGCCAGCAGTGAAACAGGGCTGGGCGGGGAGCTGTTTTTT. Amino acids: CASSETGLGGELFF.